This TCR beta chain was identified during a study of molecular identifiers for immune sequencing clone quantification. TCRdb reanalysed the PCR reads using MiXCR and keeps one entry per CDR3 protein. The table includes 460,000 or so distinct CDR3 sequences, roughly 24% detected once. This clonotype appeared a few times. Germline lookup yields CDR1 SEHNR and CDR2 FQNEAQ (reference sequence). The CDR3 runs to 12 residues. Trimming removed 5 bases at V and 5 bases at J, with 9 bases between. The chain joins TRBV7-9 to TRBJ2-5, with D hard to call. The clonotype comes from a human donor in good health. Some libraries in this study had Jurkat cell RNA spiked in. Sequencing used naive CD8+ T cells from blood, with Jurkat cell RNA spiked in. Subset described: FACS-sorted CD8+CD4-CCR7+CD45RA+ naive T cells. The CDR3 coding sequence is TGTGCCAGCAGCACCCAGTGGGAGACCCAGTACTTC. Protein sequence: CASSTQWETQYF.